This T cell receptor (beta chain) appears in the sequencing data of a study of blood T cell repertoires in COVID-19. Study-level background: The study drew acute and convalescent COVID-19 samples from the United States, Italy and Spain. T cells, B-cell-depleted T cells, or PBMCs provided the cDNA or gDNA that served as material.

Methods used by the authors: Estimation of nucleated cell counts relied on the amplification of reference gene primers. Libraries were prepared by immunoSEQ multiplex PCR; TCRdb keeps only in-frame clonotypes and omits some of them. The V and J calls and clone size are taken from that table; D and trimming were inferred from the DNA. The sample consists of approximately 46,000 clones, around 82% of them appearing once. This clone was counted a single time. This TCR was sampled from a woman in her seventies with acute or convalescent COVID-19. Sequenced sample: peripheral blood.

CDR3 protein: CASSYPGLSYEQYF. The CDR3 DNA sequence: TGTGCCAGCAGCTACCCGGGACTGTCCTACGAGCAGTACTTC. J is TRBJ2-7 and V is TRBV28; possibly TRBD2 for D (6 bases). Per germline, CDR1 MDHEN and CDR2 SYDVKM. CDR3 length: 14 residues. Trimming shortened V by 6 bases and J by 1 base, and 13 bases separated the two germline ends.